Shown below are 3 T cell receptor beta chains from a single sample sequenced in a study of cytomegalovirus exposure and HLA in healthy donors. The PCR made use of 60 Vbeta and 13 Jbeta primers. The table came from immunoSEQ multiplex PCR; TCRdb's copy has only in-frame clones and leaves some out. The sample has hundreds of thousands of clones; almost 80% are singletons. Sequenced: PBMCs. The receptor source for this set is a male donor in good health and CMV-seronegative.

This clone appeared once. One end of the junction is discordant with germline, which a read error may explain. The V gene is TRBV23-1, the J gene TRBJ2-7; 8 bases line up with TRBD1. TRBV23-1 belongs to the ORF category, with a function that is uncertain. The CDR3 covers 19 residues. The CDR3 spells CASSQNPGQAMLRVYEQYF. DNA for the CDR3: TGCGCCAGCAGTCAGAACCCGGGACAGGCGATGTTGAGAGTATACGAGCAGTACTTT.

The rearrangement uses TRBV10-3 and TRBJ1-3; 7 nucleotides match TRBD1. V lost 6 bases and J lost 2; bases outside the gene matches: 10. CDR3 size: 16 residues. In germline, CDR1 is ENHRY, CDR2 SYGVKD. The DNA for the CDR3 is TGTGCCATCAGCCCTACCGGGACAGCTACTGGAAACACCATATATTTT. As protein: CAISPTGTATGNTIYF.

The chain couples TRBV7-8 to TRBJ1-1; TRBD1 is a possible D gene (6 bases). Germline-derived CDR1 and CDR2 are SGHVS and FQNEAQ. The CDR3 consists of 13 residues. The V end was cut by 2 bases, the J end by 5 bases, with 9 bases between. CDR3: CASSLTGLTEAFF. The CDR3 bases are TGTGCCAGCAGCTTAACAGGGCTTACTGAAGCTTTCTTT.